This T cell receptor (beta chain) originates from a study of blood T cells in healthy people across ages. The V end was cut by 2 bases, the J end by 5 bases, with 6 bases between. This CDR3 spans 11 amino acids. Germline loops: CDR1 SQVTM, CDR2 ANQGSEA. Study-level findings and limits: TCR beta diversity per million T cells fell roughly linearly with age. Naive and antigen-experienced cells were not separated, limiting conclusive comparison.

The study isolated at least 7 million PBMCs from each sample. Turning to this clonotype: No antigen is known for it. The missing conserved phenylalanine or tryptophan at the end of this CDR3 makes a read error likely.

Combining a sample-barcoded 5' primer with a J-beta primer mix, a second PCR ran for roughly 6 to 12 cycles. Per sample, CDR3-containing paired-end reads numbered at least 2.5 million. Each CDR3 protein is one row after TCRdb ran MiXCR on the 5' RACE reads. This sample carries about 720,000 distinct CDR3 sequences, 20% to 25% of them seen once, and the ten largest clones take around 22%. The TCR was taken from an older man in good health. This chain connects TRBV29-1 to TRBJ1-2; D remains unclear. The sequencing input was blood. The CDR3 loop reads CSVEKGYGYTL. CDR3 DNA: TGCAGCGTTGAAAAAGGGTATGGCTACACCCTC.